This T cell receptor beta chain was sequenced during a study of CXCR3 chemokines and chemotherapy response in bladder cancer (dated by TCRdb to 2021 to 2024). Regarding the study in general: The study examined whether intratumoral CXCR3 chemokine system activity predicted chemotherapy response in human bladder cancer.

This clonotype was counted at least ten times. The target of this receptor is not known. Per-nucleotide qualities are absent, and no much larger clonotype sits a single base away. The library was generated by PCR. Sequencing instrument: Illumina HiSeq 2500. TCRdb reprocessing: public reads trimmed at Q25 with fastp, clones called with MiXCR, in-frame beta chains kept. Under each unique CDR3 protein, matching rows form one entry showing the most common genes and DNA. The sample yields approximately 5,200 distinct CDR3 sequences; approximately 14% were counted once. Around 10% of the sample is in the top ten clones. This TCR came from a human donor with bladder cancer that responded to neoadjuvant chemotherapy. This sample was taken from a patient whose treatment included neoadjuvant chemotherapy.

CDR3 sequence: CASSGLAGRVTGELFF. The nucleotides read TGTGCCAGCAGCGGTCTAGCGGGAAGGGTCACCGGGGAGCTGTTTTTT. The V and J segments used are TRBV5-4 and TRBJ2-2; 9 central bases correspond to TRBD2. Counted from cysteine to phenylalanine, this CDR3 has 16 amino acids. Only the CDR3 region is kept as DNA, spanning 48 bases read in frame from base 1. From V the trimming removes 4 bases and from J it removes 4 bases, while the gene matches leave 8 bases of the junction unaccounted for. The germline V gene (reference sequence) provides CDR1 SGHNT and CDR2 YYREEE.